This record looks at one TCR beta chain sequence and its context. The clone's antigen remains unknown. Qualities for individual bases were not recorded, and no much larger clone is one base off. This sample is drawn from a study of Ad26.COV2.S vaccination and SARS-CoV-2 variants (dated by TCRdb to the early 2020s). As for the study more broadly: Vaccine-arm donors came from COV1001, a multicentre, randomized, double-blind, placebo-controlled phase I-IIa trial of Ad26.COV2.S in healthy adults. Dosing of Ad26.COV2.S was intramuscular, at either 5x10^10 or 1x10^11 viral particles, delivered as one shot or as two shots spaced 56 days apart. Sequencing of the TCRbeta repertoire served to evaluate the specificity and breadth of SARS-CoV-2-reactive T cell receptors following Ad26.COV2.S vaccination. The TCR-sequenced set comprised around 30 samples: about 19 Ad26.COV2.S vaccine recipients, 5 placebo recipients and 8 SARS-CoV-2 convalescent individuals. Trial participants were randomized into five groups of five, in which low-dose or high-dose Ad26.COV2.S was given once or twice, or placebo was given on both occasions. Blinding of investigators to trial group allocation was maintained during experiments and outcome assessment. General study outcomes and caveats: The authors noted that total T cell responses may have been underestimated by the TCR breadth and depth analyses. After vaccination, substantial breadth of spike-specific CD8+ and CD4+ T cell responses was reported. Comparable non-spike TCR breadth was observed between vaccine and placebo recipients, consistent with only spike being contained in the vaccine. Spike-specific TCR breadth was higher in Ad26.COV2.S recipients than in placebo recipients (P = 0.0014). Comparing responses between vaccine doses or regimens was not something the study was powered to do.

TCRbeta CDR3 regions were sequenced with the immunoSEQ Assay. After extraction, genomic DNA underwent amplification by bias-controlled multiplex PCR, followed by high-throughput sequencing. The source study handled its data this way. Collapsing and filtering of sequences were performed to quantify the absolute abundance of each unique TCRbeta CDR3 region. T cell fraction was estimated by normalizing TCRbeta template counts to usable DNA, with usable DNA measured through amplification of reference genes found in all nucleated cells. Repertoire TCRs were annotated as SARS-CoV-2-specific when V gene, CDR3 amino acid sequence and J gene were exactly matched to a known reactive TCR set. The reference SARS-CoV-2 TCR set was derived from MIRA and filtered for enrichment in COVID-19-positive ImmuneCODE repertoires, a step that removed public or cross-reactive TCRs. Using the MIRA antigens, annotated TCRs were further analysed by specific ORF or by position within an ORF. Breadth was defined as the number of annotated unique rearrangements divided by the total number of unique productive rearrangements, and depth was defined as the summed frequency of the annotated unique rearrangements. Two-sided Wilcoxon rank-sum tests were applied when comparing TCR breadth between groups. The immuneACCESS repertoire file appears here via TCRdb, limited to in-frame rearrangements. These files lack a portion of the clones; in checked studies, under half of the deficit traces to unresolved V genes, and the cause of the others is not known. V, J and clone size are taken as reported in that table, and D and trimming were inferred from the DNA itself. In this sample the table shows approximately 300,000 clones, about 86% of which occur a single time. More than 1.5% of the sample rests with the top ten.

The treatment or condition label corresponds to: 15 to 20 received Ad26.COV2.S at low or high dose, single or two shots; a few received placebo; per-sample allocation not given. Repertoires of vaccine and placebo recipients were sequenced from samples taken on day 63 after the first injection. Cohort 1b enrolled about 25 adults aged 18-55 years at a single site in Boston, USA, between 29 July and 7 August 2020. As a vaccine, Ad26.COV2.S was a replication-incompetent adenovirus type 26 vector that expressed a prefusion-stabilized SARS-CoV-2 spike protein derived from the original Wuhan strain. The sequenced sample was peripheral blood, obtained in a trial of Ad26.COV2.S vaccine versus placebo. This TCR was sampled from a person between 18 and 59 years old who received the Ad26.COV2.S COVID-19 vaccine or a placebo.

The nucleotide sequence is given as TGCGCCAGCAGCCAAGGGGCCGGGGGAGGGACTGAAGCTTTCTTT. Its coded protein is CASSQGAGGGTEAFF. Recombination joined TRBV4-3 with TRBJ1-1, and the D gene may be TRBD1, 5 bases matching. Its CDR3 holds 15 amino acids, cysteine through phenylalanine. The entry retains the CDR3 DNA only, 45 bases that are in frame from base 1. V loses 1 base of germline sequence and J loses 5 bases, and the interval between the two ends is 14 bases. CDR1 and CDR2 are drawn from the germline V gene: LGHNA, YSLEER.